Below are 14 T cell receptor beta chains sequenced from a single sample in a study of cytomegalovirus exposure and HLA in healthy donors. The PCR was carried out with 60 Vbeta primers and 13 Jbeta primers. Libraries were prepared by immunoSEQ multiplex PCR; TCRdb keeps only in-frame clonotypes and omits some of them. Of approximately 180,000 clones in the sample, about 86% were seen once. Sequencing input: PBMCs. These receptors all stem from a woman aged 25 to 45 in good health and CMV-seronegative.

The gene calls are TRBV5-1 and TRBJ2-2, with a tentative D call TRBD1 (6 bases). Trimming removed 4 bases from V and 5 bases from J, with 27 bases in between. Germline loops: CDR1 SGHRS, CDR2 YFSETQ. CDR3 length equals 19 residues. This chain's CDR3 is CASSPRDTRALMGTGELFF. The CDR3 nucleotides read TGCGCCAGCAGCCCCCGGGACACCCGAGCCTTGATGGGGACCGGGGAGCTGTTTTTT.

The V gene is TRBV7-6, the J gene TRBJ1-4; 7 positions agree with TRBD1. With 0 bases clipped from V and 0 bases from J, the junction kept 10 bases outside the gene matches. Germline V gene data show CDR1 as SGHVS and CDR2 as FNYEAQ. The CDR3 length is 19 residues. The CDR3 reads CASSLAKDRPSSTNEKLFF. DNA of the CDR3: TGTGCCAGCAGCTTAGCTAAGGACAGGCCGAGTTCAACTAATGAAAAACTGTTTTTT. The full variable domain, completed using reference TRBV7-6 and TRBJ1-4, is GAGVSQSPRYKVTKRGQDVALRCDPISGHVSLYWYRQALGQGPEFLTYFNYEAQQDKSGLPNDRFSAERPEGSISTLTIQRTEQRDSAMYRCASSLAKDRPSSTNEKLFFGSGTQLSVL.

This sequence joins TRBV7-2 and TRBJ2-7; 12 positions agree with TRBD1. With V trimmed by 5 bases and J by 3 bases, 5 bases remained unmatched. Germline CDR1 reads SGHTA; CDR2 reads FQGNSA. This CDR3 spans 15 amino acids. The CDR3 is CASSLGTGGGYEQYF. DNA of the CDR3: TGTGCCAGCAGCCTGGGGACAGGGGGCGGCTACGAGCAGTACTTC.

The rearrangement joins TRBV29-1 to TRBJ2-1; 7 bases map to TRBD2. J was trimmed by 9 bases and V by 0 bases; bases with no gene match: 20. This CDR3 region has 18 residues. CDR1 SQVTM and CDR2 ANQGSEA come from the germline V gene. In DNA form, the CDR3 reads TGCAGCGTTGAAGATGGGGCCTTGGGCGGGAGAGCAAGAAGTGAGCAGTTCTTC. It encodes CSVEDGALGGRARSEQFF.

The rearrangement joins TRBV27 to TRBJ2-5, with 7 bases matching TRBD1. The CDR3 runs 17 residues. Germline V CDR1 and CDR2: MNHEY, SMNVEV (reference sequence). With 0 bases clipped from V and 5 bases from J, the junction kept 12 bases outside the gene matches. Here the CDR3 DNA reads TGTGCCAGCAGTTTATCGGCGCCGAGACAGGGACCCGAGACCCAGTACTTC. Translation gives CASSLSAPRQGPETQYF.

The chain couples TRBV4-1 to TRBJ2-3, with 12 bases that match TRBD2. Germline CDR1 reads MGHRA; CDR2 reads YSYEKL. After removal of 4 bases from V and 3 bases from J, the junction contained 8 bases not matched to a gene. This CDR3 contains 17 residues. CDR3 in amino acids: CASSRPSGGALTDTQYF. CDR3 nucleotides: TGCGCCAGCAGCCGGCCTAGCGGGGGGGCCTTAACAGATACGCAGTATTTT.

V gene TRBV18 combines with J gene TRBJ2-7; 13 bases are shared with TRBD2. CDR1 is KGHSH and CDR2 is LQKENI in the germline V gene. The CDR3 spans 19 residues. J was trimmed by 4 bases and V by 3 bases; bases with no gene match: 15. As DNA, the CDR3 is TGTGCCAGCTCACCCCCGGGACTAGCGGGACCGTCCCGCGGGTACGAGCAGTACTTC. Its protein product is CASSPPGLAGPSRGYEQYF.

V usage is TRBV4-1 and J usage is TRBJ2-7; D call uncertain. The CDR3 extends over 14 amino acids. CDR1 is MGHRA, CDR2 YSYEKL, per germline. V gave up 1 base and J gave up 4 bases, with 11 bases separating them. CDR3 region: CASSQVASTYEQYF. CDR3 nucleotides: TGCGCCAGCAGCCAAGTGGCCTCCACATACGAGCAGTACTTC.

The chain combines TRBV5-4 with TRBJ2-5; TRBD1 matches 9 bases. CDR1 SGHNT and CDR2 YYREEE come from the germline V gene (reference sequence). V lost 3 bases to trimming and J lost 2 bases; unmatched junction nucleotides: 2. CDR3 length: 14 residues. CDR3 nucleotide sequence: TGTGCCAGCAGCTCCGGGACAGGGCAAGAGACCCAGTACTTC. Translated, it gives CASSSGTGQETQYF.

V gene TRBV6-5 combines with J gene TRBJ2-1; 8 nucleotides align to TRBD2. CDR1 and CDR2 from the germline V gene are MNHEY and SVGAGI. The V segment lost 4 bases and the J segment 6 bases; nucleotides outside the gene matches: 2. This CDR3 has 13 residues. CDR3 DNA sequence: TGTGCCAGCAGTTCTCTAGCGGGCAATGAGCAGTTCTTC. It encodes CASSSLAGNEQFF.

This chain links TRBV19 with TRBJ1-6; D call uncertain. Trimming shortened V by 3 bases and J by 7 bases, and 13 bases separated the two germline ends. Germline V CDR1 and CDR2: LNHDA, SQIVND (reference sequence). The CDR3 sequence is 15 residues long. The CDR3: CASSMVEVGNSPLHF. CDR3 DNA sequence: TGTGCCAGTAGTATGGTCGAGGTCGGCAATTCACCCCTCCACTTT.

As for this clone: At one boundary the junction diverges from the germline segment, which might be a read error. The gene calls are TRBV7-2 and TRBJ2-3; TRBD1 agrees at 7 bases. There are 11 residues in the CDR3. Germline loops: CDR1 SGHTA, CDR2 FQGNSA. The DNA of the CDR3 is TGTGCCAGCAGCGTAGGGACAGAAATGGGCTTT. This gives the protein CASSVGTEMGF.

The chain recombines TRBV14 with TRBJ1-2; 7 nucleotides line up with TRBD1. This CDR3 is built from 13 residues. Germline CDR1 SGHDN, CDR2 FVKESK. V shed 2 bases and J 8 bases; nucleotides not matched to a gene: 5. This chain's CDR3 is CASSQRRGRGYTF. As DNA, the CDR3 is TGTGCCAGCAGCCAACGAAGGGGGCGCGGCTACACCTTC.

The chain employs TRBV28 and TRBJ2-7; D is unclear. In germline, CDR1 is MDHEN, CDR2 SYDVKM. This CDR3 comprises 12 residues. Trimming took off 5 bases at V and 3 bases at J, with 8 bases between the two ends. As DNA, the CDR3 is TGTGCCAGCAGTCCCGGTTACTACGAGCAGTACTTC. This encodes CASSPGYYEQYF.